The T cell receptor (beta chain) described here comes from a study of spatial heterogeneity in lung cancer. A distinct unique molecular identifier was carried by each TCR cDNA molecule. From the 5' RACE reads, TCRdb called clonotypes with MiXCR, one entry per CDR3 protein. This sample has 20,000 to 30,000 distinct CDR3 sequences, with more than 10% found just once. As regards this clonotype: Being one base from a much bigger clone, this may be a read error.

With 10 bases removed from V and 7 bases from J, the gap between germline ends came to 20 bases. The CDR3 loop spans 14 amino acids. From germline, CDR1 is MDHEN and CDR2 SYDVKM. As for time point: sample taken at primary tumor resection. In each case, whole RNA from tumor, nontumor lung or frozen PBMC was sequenced unsorted. Patients with untreated early-stage non-small cell lung cancer, numbering around 71, were the donors. This specimen consisted of PBMCs, obtained at surgery. This chain joins TRBV28 and TRBJ1-5; D is perhaps TRBD1 (5 bases). This sequence was found in a female donor with early-stage non-small cell lung cancer. The CDR3 is CANIPQEVGQPQHF. The CDR3 DNA reads TGTGCCAACATCCCACAGGAGGTCGGCCAGCCCCAGCATTTT.